This T cell receptor beta chain was profiled in a study of a mutant IDH1 vaccine in newly diagnosed glioma. Regarding this clone: Antigen: not known.

Stated time point: week 5, during vaccination. Each dose delivered 300 ug of mutant IDH1 20-mer peptide subcutaneously with imiquimod. Assay used: immunoSEQ multiplex PCR; TCRdb lists only in-frame clones, some missing. The repertoire holds roughly 51,000 clones, with about 80% as singletons. Study outcomes and limitations: Patients showed vaccine-induced immune responses at a rate of more than 80%.

Germline trimming cut 0 bases from V and 6 bases from J; bases unmatched to any gene: 5. The CDR3 is made up of 14 amino acids. Germline V lookup: CDR1 LGHNA, CDR2 YSLEER. The source is a woman in her late teens or twenties with glioma. Some clones in this sample may be carry-over from other donors' samples. Sequences were derived from PBMCs, sampled from a glioma patient whose treatment included an IDH1 peptide vaccine. This rearrangement joins TRBV4-3 to TRBJ2-7; 7 bases fit TRBD1. The CDR3 is CASSQERGGGEQYF. For the CDR3, the DNA is TGCGCCAGCAGCCAAGAAAGAGGGGGCGGCGAGCAGTACTTC.